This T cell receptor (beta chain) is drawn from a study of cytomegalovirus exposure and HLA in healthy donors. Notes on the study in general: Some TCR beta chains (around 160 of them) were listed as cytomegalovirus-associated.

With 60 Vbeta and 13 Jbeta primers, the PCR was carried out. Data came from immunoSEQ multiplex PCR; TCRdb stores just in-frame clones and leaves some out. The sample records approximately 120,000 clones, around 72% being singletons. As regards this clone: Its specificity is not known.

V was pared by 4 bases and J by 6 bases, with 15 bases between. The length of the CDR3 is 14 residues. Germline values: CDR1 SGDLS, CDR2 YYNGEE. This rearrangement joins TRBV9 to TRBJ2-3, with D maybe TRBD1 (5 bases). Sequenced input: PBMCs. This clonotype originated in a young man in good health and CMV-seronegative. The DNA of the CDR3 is TGTGCCAGCAGCTCCCGGTCAGGGATGGATACGCAGTATTTT. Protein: CASSSRSGMDTQYF.